Listed here are 11 T cell receptor beta chains from one sample, sequenced in a study of beta chain features in type 1 diabetes. Expressed TCRB transcripts were sequenced, since all the RNA that had been isolated was reverse transcribed. Generated by immunoSEQ multiplex PCR, the TCRdb table keeps only in-frame clones and is missing some. Here the sample spans about 650,000 clones, around 12% being singletons. Their antigen targets remain unknown. Study conclusions and caveats: Patients with Type 1 diabetes showed moderately but significantly shorter TCRB CDR3s in all four CD4+ subsets.

Material for sequencing was naive CD4+ T cells from blood. All receptors derive from a young man with type 1 diabetes.

Points on this clone: Other DNA sequences in this sample translate to the same CDR3. This chain uses TRBV18 with TRBJ1-4; no reliable D call. This CDR3 region has 14 residues. CDR1 is KGHSH, CDR2 LQKENI, per germline. Deletions cut 0 bases from V and 0 bases from J, with 2 bases between. CDR3 loop: CASSPPATNEKLFF. CDR3 nucleotide sequence: TGTGCCAGCTCACCACCTGCAACTAATGAAAAACTGTTTTTT.

This clone has just a few counts. The chain recombines TRBV5-1 with TRBJ1-5; D is undetermined. Germline CDR1 SGHRS, CDR2 YFSETQ. The CDR3 is 15 residues long. With 0 bases removed from V and 4 bases from J, the gap between germline ends came to 11 bases. CDR3 bases: TGCGCCAGCAGCTTGGCGGACGGCGCGAATCAGCCCCAGCATTTT. It encodes CASSLADGANQPQHF.

This clone has at least ten counts. The CDR3 sequence is CAINGRSEGTEAFF. The DNA for the CDR3 is TGTGCCATCAACGGACGTTCTGAGGGCACTGAAGCTTTCTTT. The V and J genes are TRBV10-3 and TRBJ1-1; D call uncertain. This CDR3 contains 14 residues. Germline CDR1 ENHRY, CDR2 SYGVKD. V lost 7 bases to trimming and J lost 4 bases, with 16 bases between them.

The J gene is TRBJ2-3, the V gene TRBV7-9; the D gene is possibly TRBD2 (6 bases). CDR1 and CDR2 from the germline V gene are SEHNR and FQNEAQ (reference sequence). Trimming took off 6 bases at V and 4 bases at J, with 17 bases between the two ends. The CDR3 extends over 15 amino acids. CDR3 sequence: CASRAKPGGADTQYF. CDR3 DNA: TGTGCCAGCAGGGCTAAACCCGGAGGGGCAGATACGCAGTATTTT. Full variable domain (remainder filled in from reference TRBV7-9 and TRBJ2-3): DTGVSQNPRHKITKRGQNVTFRCDPISEHNRLYWYRQTLGQGPEFLTYFQNEAQLEKSRLLSDRFSAERPKGSFSTLEIQRTEQGDSAMYLCASRAKPGGADTQYFGPGTRLTVL.

This chain links TRBV19 with TRBJ1-2, with D uncertain. CDR3 length: 13 amino acids. Germline values: CDR1 LNHDA, CDR2 SQIVND (reference sequence). The ends were cut back, 3 bases at V and 6 bases at J, with 11 bases in the middle. CDR3 coding DNA: TGTGCCAGTAGTATTTCCGCCGAACATGGCTACACCTTC. It is translated as CASSISAEHGYTF.

J is TRBJ2-5 and V is TRBV5-6, with D uncertain. Germline V gives CDR1 SGHDT, CDR2 YYEEEE. The V gene lost 4 bases and the J gene lost 5 bases, with 12 bases spanning the gap. The CDR3 contains 13 residues. CDR3 sequence (DNA): TGTGCCAGCAGCCCGGTGGGTCTGGAGACCCAGTACTTC. Protein product: CASSPVGLETQYF.

This clone was seen only a few times. J is TRBJ2-6 and V is TRBV9, with 12 nucleotides matching TRBD1. The trim removed 4 bases at V and 1 base at J, leaving 6 bases unmatched. This CDR3 is 18 amino acids long. The germline gives CDR1 SGDLS, CDR2 YYNGEE. CDR3 sequence (DNA): TGTGCCAGCAGCCCCCGGGACAGGGGGCAATCTGGGGCCAACGTCCTGACTTTC. Protein: CASSPRDRGQSGANVLTF.

This clone has only a few counts. This chain joins TRBV18 and TRBJ1-2; D uncertain. The length of the CDR3 is 14 residues. V was trimmed by 2 bases and J by 3 bases, leaving 10 bases between them. CDR1 and CDR2 (germline): KGHSH, LQKENI. CDR3 nucleotides: TGTGCCAGCTCACCAGTCCTGGGAGACTATGGCTACACCTTC. Encoded protein: CASSPVLGDYGYTF.

This clone turned up a few times. The chain combines TRBV7-2 with TRBJ2-7; tentatively, D is TRBD1 (5 bases). This CDR3 is 14 amino acids long. Germline loops: CDR1 SGHTA, CDR2 FQGNSA. V was pared by 5 bases and J by 6 bases, with 17 bases between. CDR3: CASSVPGILIEQYF. CDR3 DNA sequence: TGTGCCAGCAGCGTTCCAGGGATTTTAATCGAGCAGTACTTC.

With respect to this clone: The junction shows a germline mismatch at one end, possibly a read error. The CDR3 sequence is CASTLGQETQYF. Written as DNA, the CDR3 is TGTGCCAGCACCTTAGGCCAGGAGACCCAGTACTTC. V gene TRBV7-3 combines with J gene TRBJ2-5; D is unclear. The germline V gene encodes CDR1 SGHTA and CDR2 FQGTGA. The CDR3 length is 12 residues.

This clone was observed a few times. V and J are TRBV30 and TRBJ2-2; D might be TRBD1 or TRBD2, each matching 6 bases. Trimming removed 2 bases at V and 4 bases at J, with 14 bases between. From germline, CDR1 is GTSNPN and CDR2 SVGIG (reference sequence). CDR3 length: 15 residues. The CDR3 protein is CAWSSLGGGTGELFF. CDR3 coding DNA: TGTGCCTGGAGTTCTCTCGGAGGGGGCACCGGGGAGCTGTTTTTT. Supplemented by reference TRBV30 and TRBJ2-2, the full variable domain reads SQTIHQWPATLVQPVGSPLSLECTVEGTSNPNLYWYRQAAGRGLQLLFYSVGIGQISSEVPQNLSASRPQDRQFILSSKKLLLSDSGFYLCAWSSLGGGTGELFFGEGSRLTVL.